This TCR beta chain was sequenced for a study of response to subunit inactivated influenza vaccine. This clonotype occurred a few times. After removal of 5 bases from V and 10 bases from J, the junction contained 14 bases not matched to a gene. Germline lookup yields CDR1 SGHTA and CDR2 FQGNSA. This CDR3 spans 17 amino acids. TCRdb re-called the RT-PCR reads with MiXCR, one entry per CDR3 protein. Of approximately 680,000 distinct CDR3 sequences in the sample, about a sixth were seen once. Material: PBMCs from blood, obtained roughly 13 days after vaccination. The source is a man in his fifties or sixties who received an inactivated influenza vaccine. The chain combines TRBV7-2 with TRBJ2-1, with TRBD2 matching over 13 bases. DNA for the CDR3: TGTGCCAGCAGCCACAAGGAGGGACTAGCGGGGCCACGGGAGCAGTTCTTC. Amino acid sequence: CASSHKEGLAGPREQFF.